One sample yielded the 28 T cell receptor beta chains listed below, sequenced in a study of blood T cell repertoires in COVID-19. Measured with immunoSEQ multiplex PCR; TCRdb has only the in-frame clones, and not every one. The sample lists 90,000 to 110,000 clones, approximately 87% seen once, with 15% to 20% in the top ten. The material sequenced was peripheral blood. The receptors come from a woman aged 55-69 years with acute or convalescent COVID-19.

The CDR3 DNA is TGCACCAGCAGCCAATCCACCTACCCGGCGGTTAACTATGGCTACACCTTC. Its translation is CTSSQSTYPAVNYGYTF. V gene TRBV1 combines with J gene TRBJ1-2. TRBV1 is an annotated pseudogene. The CDR3 runs to 17 residues.

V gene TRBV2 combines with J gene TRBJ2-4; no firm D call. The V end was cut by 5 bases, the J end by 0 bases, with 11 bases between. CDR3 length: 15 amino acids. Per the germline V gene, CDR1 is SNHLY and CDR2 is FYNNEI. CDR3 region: CASSREFLAKNIQYF. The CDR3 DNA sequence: TGTGCCAGCAGTAGAGAATTTCTAGCCAAAAACATTCAGTACTTC.

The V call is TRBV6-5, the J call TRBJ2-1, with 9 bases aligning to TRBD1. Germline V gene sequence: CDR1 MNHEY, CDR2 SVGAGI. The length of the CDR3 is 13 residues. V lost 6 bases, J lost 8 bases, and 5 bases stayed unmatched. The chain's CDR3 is CASRRGQGHEQFF. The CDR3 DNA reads TGTGCCAGCAGAAGAGGACAGGGGCATGAGCAGTTCTTC.

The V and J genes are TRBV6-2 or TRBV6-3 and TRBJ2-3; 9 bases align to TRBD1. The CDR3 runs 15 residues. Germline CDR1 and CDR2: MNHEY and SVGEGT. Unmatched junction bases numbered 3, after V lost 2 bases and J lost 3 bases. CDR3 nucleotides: TGTGCCAGCAGTTACGTAGGGACAGGGACAGATACGCAGTATTTT. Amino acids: CASSYVGTGTDTQYF.

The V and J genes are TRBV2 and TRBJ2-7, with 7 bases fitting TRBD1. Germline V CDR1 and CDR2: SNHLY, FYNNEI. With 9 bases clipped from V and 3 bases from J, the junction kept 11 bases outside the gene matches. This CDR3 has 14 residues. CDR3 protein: CASVPRDSSYEQYF. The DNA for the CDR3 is TGTGCCAGTGTTCCCCGGGACAGTAGCTACGAGCAGTACTTC.

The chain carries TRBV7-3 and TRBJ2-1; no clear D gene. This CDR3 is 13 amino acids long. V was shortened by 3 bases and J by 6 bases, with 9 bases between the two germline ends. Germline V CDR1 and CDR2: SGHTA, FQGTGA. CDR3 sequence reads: CASSLSYRNEQFF. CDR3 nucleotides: TGTGCCAGCAGCTTGAGCTACCGCAATGAGCAGTTCTTC.

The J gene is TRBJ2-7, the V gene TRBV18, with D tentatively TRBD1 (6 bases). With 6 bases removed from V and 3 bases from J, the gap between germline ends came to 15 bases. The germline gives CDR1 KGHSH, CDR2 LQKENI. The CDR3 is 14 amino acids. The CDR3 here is CASSHRDTYYEQYF. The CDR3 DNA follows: TGTGCCAGCTCTCACCGGGACACTTACTACGAGCAGTACTTC.

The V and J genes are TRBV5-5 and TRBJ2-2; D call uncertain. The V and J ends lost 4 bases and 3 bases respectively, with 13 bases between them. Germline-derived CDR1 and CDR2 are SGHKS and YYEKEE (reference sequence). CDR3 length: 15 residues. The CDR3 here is CASSTRPWDTGELFF. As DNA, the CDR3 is TGTGCCAGCAGCACGAGGCCTTGGGACACCGGGGAGCTGTTTTTT.

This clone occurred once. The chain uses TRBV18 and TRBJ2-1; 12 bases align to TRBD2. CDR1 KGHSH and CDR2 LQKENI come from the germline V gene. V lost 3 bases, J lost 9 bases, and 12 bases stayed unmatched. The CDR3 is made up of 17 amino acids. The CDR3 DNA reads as TGTGCCAGCTCACCGCGGGCGACTAGCGGGAGTGGTAGTGAGCAGTTCTTC. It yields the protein CASSPRATSGSGSEQFF.

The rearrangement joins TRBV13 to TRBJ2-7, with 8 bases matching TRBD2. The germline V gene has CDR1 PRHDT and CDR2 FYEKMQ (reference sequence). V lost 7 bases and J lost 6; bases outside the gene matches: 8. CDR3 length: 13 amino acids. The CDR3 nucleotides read TGTGCCAGCACCCCGTCGGGGGGGGTCGAGCAGTACTTC. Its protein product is CASTPSGGVEQYF.

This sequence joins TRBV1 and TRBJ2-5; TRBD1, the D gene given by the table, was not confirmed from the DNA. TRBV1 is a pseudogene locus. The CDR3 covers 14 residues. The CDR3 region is CTSSHSGEGATQYF. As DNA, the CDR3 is TGCACCAGCAGCCACTCAGGGGAAGGAGCGACCCAGTACTTC.

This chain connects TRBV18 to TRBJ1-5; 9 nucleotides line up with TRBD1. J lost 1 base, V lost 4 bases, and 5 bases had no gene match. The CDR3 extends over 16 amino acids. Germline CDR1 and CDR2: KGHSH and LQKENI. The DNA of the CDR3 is TGTGCCAGCTCACTTACAGGGGGCGGCAGCAATCAGCCCCAGCATTTT. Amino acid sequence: CASSLTGGGSNQPQHF.

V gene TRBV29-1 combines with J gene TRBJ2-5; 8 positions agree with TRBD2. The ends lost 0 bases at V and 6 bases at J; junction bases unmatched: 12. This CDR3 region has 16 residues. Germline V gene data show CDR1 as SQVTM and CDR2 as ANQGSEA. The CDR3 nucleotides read TGCAGCGTTGAAGATCTCGGAATAGCGGGATCACAGACCCAGTACTTC. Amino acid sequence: CSVEDLGIAGSQTQYF.

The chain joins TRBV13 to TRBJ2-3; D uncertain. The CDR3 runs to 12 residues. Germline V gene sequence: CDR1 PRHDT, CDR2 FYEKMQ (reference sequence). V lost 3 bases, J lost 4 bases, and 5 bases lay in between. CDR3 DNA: TGTGCCAGCAGCTTCGGAGCAGATACGCAGTATTTT. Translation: CASSFGADTQYF. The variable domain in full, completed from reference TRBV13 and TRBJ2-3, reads AAGVIQSPRHLIKEKRETATLKCYPIPRHDTVYWYQQGPGQDPQFLISFYEKMQSDKGSIPDRFSAQQFSDYHSELNMSSLELGDSALYFCASSFGADTQYFGPGTRLTVL.

The CDR3, as DNA: TGTGCCAGCAGCTTAGCCTATACTAGCAAGTTCTTC. This translates into CASSLAYTSKFF. The V call is TRBV7-9, the J call TRBJ2-1; D may be TRBD2 (6 bases). The germline gives CDR1 SEHNR, CDR2 FQNEAQ (reference sequence). There are 12 residues in the CDR3. V lost 0 bases and J 14 bases, leaving 11 bases between the germline ends.

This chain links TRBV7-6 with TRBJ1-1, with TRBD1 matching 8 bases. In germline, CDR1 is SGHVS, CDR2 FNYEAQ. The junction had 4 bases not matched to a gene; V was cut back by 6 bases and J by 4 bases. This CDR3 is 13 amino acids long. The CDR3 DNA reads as TGTGCCAGCAGTTGGACAGGGAGCACTGAAGCTTTCTTT. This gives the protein CASSWTGSTEAFF.

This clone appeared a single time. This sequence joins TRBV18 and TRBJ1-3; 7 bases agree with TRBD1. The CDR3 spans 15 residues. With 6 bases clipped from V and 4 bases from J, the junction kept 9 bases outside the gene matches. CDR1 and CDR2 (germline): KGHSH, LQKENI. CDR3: CASSPETGPGNTIYF. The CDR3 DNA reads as TGTGCCAGCTCCCCTGAGACAGGGCCGGGAAACACCATATATTTT.

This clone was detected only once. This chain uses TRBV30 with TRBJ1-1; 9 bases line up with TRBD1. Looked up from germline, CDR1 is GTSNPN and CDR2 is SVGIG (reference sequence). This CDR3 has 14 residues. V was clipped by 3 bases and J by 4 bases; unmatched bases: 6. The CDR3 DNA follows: TGTGCCTGGAGCTATGGGGGACAGGGCACTGAAGCTTTCTTT. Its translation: CAWSYGGQGTEAFF.

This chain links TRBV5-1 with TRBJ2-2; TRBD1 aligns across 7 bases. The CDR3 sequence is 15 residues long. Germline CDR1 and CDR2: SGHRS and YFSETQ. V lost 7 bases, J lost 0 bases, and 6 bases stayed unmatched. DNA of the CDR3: TGCGCCAGCCGGATGACAGGGACGAACACCGGGGAGCTGTTTTTT. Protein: CASRMTGTNTGELFF.

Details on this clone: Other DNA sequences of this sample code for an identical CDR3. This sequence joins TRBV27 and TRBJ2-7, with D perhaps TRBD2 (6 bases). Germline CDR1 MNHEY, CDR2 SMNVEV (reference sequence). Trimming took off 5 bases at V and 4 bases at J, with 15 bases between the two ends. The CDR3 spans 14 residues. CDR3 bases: TGTGCCAGCAGTCTGGGGCGGGGTCCTTACGAGCAGTACTTC. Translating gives CASSLGRGPYEQYF.

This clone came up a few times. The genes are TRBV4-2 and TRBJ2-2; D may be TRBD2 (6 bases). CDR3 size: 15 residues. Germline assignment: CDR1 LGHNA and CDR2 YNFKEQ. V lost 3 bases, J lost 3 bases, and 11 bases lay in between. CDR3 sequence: CASSHTSQYTGELFF. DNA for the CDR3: TGTGCCAGCAGCCACACTAGCCAGTACACCGGGGAGCTGTTTTTT.

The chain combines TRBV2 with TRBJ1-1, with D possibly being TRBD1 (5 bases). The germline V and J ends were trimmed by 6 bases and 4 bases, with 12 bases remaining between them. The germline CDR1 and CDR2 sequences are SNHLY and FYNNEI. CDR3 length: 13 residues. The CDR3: CASSRDSSTEAFF. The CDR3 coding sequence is TGTGCCAGCAGCAGGGATTCGAGCACTGAAGCTTTCTTT.

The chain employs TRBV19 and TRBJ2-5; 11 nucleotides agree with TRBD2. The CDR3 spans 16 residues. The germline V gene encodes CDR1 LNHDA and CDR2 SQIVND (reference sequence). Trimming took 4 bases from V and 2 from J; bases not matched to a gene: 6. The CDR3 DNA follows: TGTGCCAGTAGTACGCTAGCGGGGGGCCTTCAAGAGACCCAGTACTTC. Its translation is CASSTLAGGLQETQYF.

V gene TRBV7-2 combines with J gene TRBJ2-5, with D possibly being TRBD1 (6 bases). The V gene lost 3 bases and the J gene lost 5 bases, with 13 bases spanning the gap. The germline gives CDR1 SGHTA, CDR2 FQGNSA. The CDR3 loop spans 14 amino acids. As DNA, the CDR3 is TGTGCCAGCAGCTTCGGGCTCACAGGGGAGACCCAGTACTTC. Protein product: CASSFGLTGETQYF. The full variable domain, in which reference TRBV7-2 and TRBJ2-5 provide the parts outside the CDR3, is GAGVSQSPSNKVTEKGKDVELRCDPISGHTALYWYRQSLGQGLEFLIYFQGNSAPDKSGLPSDRFSAERTGGSVSTLTIQRTQQEDSAVYLCASSFGLTGETQYFGPGTRLLVL.

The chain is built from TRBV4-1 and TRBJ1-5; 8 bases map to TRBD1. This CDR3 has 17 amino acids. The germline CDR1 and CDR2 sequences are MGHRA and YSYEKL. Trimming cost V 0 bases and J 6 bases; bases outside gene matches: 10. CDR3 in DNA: TGCGCCAGCAGCCAAGATCTGACAGGGGTTAGGTTTCAGCCCCAGCATTTT. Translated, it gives CASSQDLTGVRFQPQHF.

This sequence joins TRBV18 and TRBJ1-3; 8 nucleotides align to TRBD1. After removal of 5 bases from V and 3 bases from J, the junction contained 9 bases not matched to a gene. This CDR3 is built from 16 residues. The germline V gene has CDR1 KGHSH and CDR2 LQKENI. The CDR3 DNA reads TGTGCCAGCTCATCGAGACAGGGGATTTTTGGAAACACCATATATTTT. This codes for CASSSRQGIFGNTIYF.

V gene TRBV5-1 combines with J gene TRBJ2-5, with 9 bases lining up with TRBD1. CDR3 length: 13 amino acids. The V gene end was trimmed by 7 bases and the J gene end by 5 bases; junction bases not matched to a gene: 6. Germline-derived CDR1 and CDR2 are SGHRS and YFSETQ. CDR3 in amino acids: CASHRGLGETQYF. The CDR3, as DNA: TGCGCCAGCCACAGGGGGCTAGGGGAGACCCAGTACTTC.

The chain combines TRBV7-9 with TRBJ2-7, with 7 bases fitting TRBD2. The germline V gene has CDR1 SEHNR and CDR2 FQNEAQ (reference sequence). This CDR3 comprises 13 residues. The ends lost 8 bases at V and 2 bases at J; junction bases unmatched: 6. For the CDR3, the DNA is TGTGCCAGCCTCGCTAGCGGCACCTACGAGCAGTACTTC. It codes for CASLASGTYEQYF.